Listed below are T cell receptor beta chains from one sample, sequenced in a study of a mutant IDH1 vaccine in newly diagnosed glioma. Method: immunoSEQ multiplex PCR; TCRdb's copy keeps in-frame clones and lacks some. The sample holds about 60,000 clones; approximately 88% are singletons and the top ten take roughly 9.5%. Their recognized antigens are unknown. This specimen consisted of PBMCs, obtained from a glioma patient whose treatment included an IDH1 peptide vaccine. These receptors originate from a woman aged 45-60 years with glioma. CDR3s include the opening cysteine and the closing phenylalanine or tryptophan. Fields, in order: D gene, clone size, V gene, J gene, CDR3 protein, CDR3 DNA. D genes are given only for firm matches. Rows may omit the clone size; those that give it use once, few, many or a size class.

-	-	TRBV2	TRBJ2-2	CASTYPRGQTGELFF	TGTGCCAGCACATACCCCAGGGGACAAACCGGGGAGCTGTTTTTT
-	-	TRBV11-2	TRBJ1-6	CASSPRQANSPLHF	TGTGCCAGCAGTCCTCGACAAGCCAATTCACCCCTCCACTTT
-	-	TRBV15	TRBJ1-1	CATSTFNQEAFF	TGTGCCACCAGCACATTTAACCAAGAAGCTTTCTTT
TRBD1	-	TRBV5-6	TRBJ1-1	CASSWTGAGMNTEAFF	TGTGCCAGCAGCTGGACAGGGGCGGGAATGAACACTGAAGCTTTCTTT
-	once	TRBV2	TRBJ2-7	CASSLRGNEQYF	TGTGCCAGCAGCCTCCGGGGTAACGAGCAGTACTTC
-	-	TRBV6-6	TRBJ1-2	CASSYPPGRDGYTF	TGTGCCAGCAGTTACCCGCCAGGGAGGGATGGCTACACCTTC
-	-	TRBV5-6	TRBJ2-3	CASSSGPRWDTQYF	TGTGCCAGCAGCTCCGGCCCCCGGTGGGATACGCAGTATTTT
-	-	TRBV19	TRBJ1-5	CASSIEGRRSNQPQHF	TGTGCCAGTAGTATCGAAGGGCGACGGAGCAATCAGCCCCAGCATTTT
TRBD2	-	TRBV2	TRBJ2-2	CASGNGGLAGYTGELFF	TGTGCCAGCGGTAACGGGGGACTAGCGGGATACACCGGGGAGCTGTTTTTT
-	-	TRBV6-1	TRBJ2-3	CASRVLDTQYF	TGTGCCAGCCGGGTTTTAGATACGCAGTATTTT
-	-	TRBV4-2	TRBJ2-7	CASSPGLFYEQYF	TGTGCCAGCAGCCCAGGGCTCTTCTACGAGCAGTACTTC
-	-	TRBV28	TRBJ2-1	CASSDRISYNEQFF	TGTGCCAGCAGCGACAGGATCTCCTACAATGAGCAGTTCTTC
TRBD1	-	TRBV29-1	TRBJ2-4	CSATQGVRNIQYF	TGCAGCGCAACCCAGGGGGTCAGGAACATTCAGTACTTC
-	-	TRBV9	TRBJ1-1	CASSGWEGPTEAFF	TGTGCCAGCAGCGGCTGGGAAGGGCCCACTGAAGCTTTCTTT
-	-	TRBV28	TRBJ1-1	CASSLFHMNTEAFF	TGTGCCAGCAGCCTGTTCCACATGAACACTGAAGCTTTCTTT
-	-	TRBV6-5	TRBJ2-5	CASSVPPGTQYF	TGTGCCAGCAGTGTGCCCCCCGGGACCCAGTACTTC
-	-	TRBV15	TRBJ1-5	CATSRDSGASNQPQHF	TGTGCCACCAGCAGAGACTCCGGAGCCTCCAATCAGCCCCAGCATTTT
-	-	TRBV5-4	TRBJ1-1	CASSSRAADTEAFF	TGTGCCAGCAGCTCCCGAGCGGCGGACACTGAAGCTTTCTTT
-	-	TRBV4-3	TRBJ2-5	CASSQSGAQGETQYF	TGCGCCAGCAGCCAGTCCGGGGCACAAGGAGAGACCCAGTACTTC
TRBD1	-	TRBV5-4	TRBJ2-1	CASGVAGGAYNEQFF	TGTGCCAGCGGAGTGGCAGGGGGTGCCTACAATGAGCAGTTCTTC
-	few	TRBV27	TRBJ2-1	CATAFGTEEFF	TGTGCCACGGCTTTCGGGACGGAGGAGTTCTTC
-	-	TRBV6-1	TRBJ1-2	CASSGLGQNYGYTF	TGTGCCAGCAGTGGACTTGGACAGAACTATGGCTACACCTTC
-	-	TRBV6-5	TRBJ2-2	CASSWSDTGELFF	TGTGCCAGCAGTTGGTCGGACACCGGGGAGCTGTTTTTT
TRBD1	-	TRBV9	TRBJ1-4	CASSGEPGQGAREKLFF	TGTGCCAGCAGCGGAGAACCGGGACAGGGGGCGAGGGAAAAACTGTTTTTT
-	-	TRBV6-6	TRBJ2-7	CASREGMSYEQYF	TGTGCCAGCAGGGAAGGGATGTCCTACGAGCAGTACTTC
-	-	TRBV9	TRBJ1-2	CASSPETGINGYTF	TGTGCCAGCAGCCCAGAAACAGGGATTAATGGCTACACCTTC
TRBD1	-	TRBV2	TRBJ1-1	CASTRDRSTEAFF	TGTGCCAGCACTCGGGACAGGAGCACTGAAGCTTTCTTT
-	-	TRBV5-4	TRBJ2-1	CASRSGVESRQFF	TGTGCCAGCCGATCGGGTGTCGAGTCCCGGCAGTTCTTC
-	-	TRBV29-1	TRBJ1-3	CSVGLLTPSGNTIYF	TGCAGCGTTGGCTTACTGACACCCTCTGGAAACACCATATATTTT
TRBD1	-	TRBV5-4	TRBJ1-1	CASSLARTGRNTEAFF	TGTGCCAGCAGCTTGGCCAGGACAGGGAGGAACACTGAAGCTTTCTTT
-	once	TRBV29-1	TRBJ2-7	CSIFTGSPYEQYF	TGCAGCATTTTCACCGGGTCCCCCTACGAGCAGTACTTC
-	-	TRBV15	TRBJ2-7	CATSHASHYEQYF	TGTGCCACCAGCCACGCGTCCCACTACGAGCAGTACTTC
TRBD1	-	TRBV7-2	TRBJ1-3	CASSSDRASGNTIYF	TGTGCCAGCAGCTCGGACAGGGCGTCTGGAAACACCATATATTTT
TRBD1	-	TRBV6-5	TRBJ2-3	CASSYGTVATDTQYF	TGTGCCAGCAGTTACGGGACAGTAGCCACAGATACGCAGTATTTT